These 20 T cell receptor beta chains came from one sample sequenced in a study of cytomegalovirus exposure and HLA in healthy donors. Primers included in the PCR were 60 Vbeta and 13 Jbeta primers. Assay: immunoSEQ multiplex PCR; the TCRdb copy retains only in-frame clones and omits some. This table holds 150,000 to 200,000 clones, 82% found once. The sample taken for sequencing was PBMCs. Source of these receptors: a boy aged 2 to 10 in good health and CMV-seronegative.

The rearrangement joins TRBV4-1 to TRBJ1-5; D not certain. The CDR3 sequence is 13 residues long. The germline V and J ends were trimmed by 2 bases and 7 bases, with 9 bases remaining between them. Germline V gene sequence: CDR1 MGHRA, CDR2 YSYEKL. CDR3 sequence: CASSQIPRQPQHF. CDR3 coding DNA: TGCGCCAGCAGCCAAATCCCTCGGCAGCCCCAGCATTTT.

In its sample, this clone was seen once. The CDR3, as DNA: TGTGCCATCAGTGAAGTACGGCAAGAGACCCAGTACTTC. It translates to CAISEVRQETQYF. The chain links TRBV10-3 to TRBJ2-5, with D uncertain. Germline assignment: CDR1 ENHRY and CDR2 SYGVKD. V dropped 3 bases and J dropped 2 bases, with 7 bases sitting between them. This CDR3 is 13 amino acids long.

The rearrangement uses TRBV6-5 and TRBJ1-2, with TRBD1 matching 8 bases. Unmatched junction bases numbered 8, after V lost 6 bases and J lost 5 bases. In germline, CDR1 is MNHEY, CDR2 SVGAGI. The CDR3 loop spans 14 amino acids. CDR3 protein: CASSIQGALYGYTF. CDR3 in DNA: TGTGCCAGCAGCATTCAGGGGGCCCTTTATGGCTACACCTTC.

Note on this clone: At one of its ends the junction is not consistent with the germline gene, which may arise from a read error. The chain links TRBV7-7 to TRBJ2-1, with a possible D match to TRBD2 (6 bases). The CDR3 extends over 14 amino acids. Germline assignment: CDR1 SSHAT and CDR2 FNYEAQ (reference sequence). Written as DNA, the CDR3 is TGTGCTAGCAGTTCAGCGGAGGGTTACAATGAGCAGTTCTTC. This translates into CASSSAEGYNEQFF.

DNA of the CDR3: TGTGCCAGCTCACCAACTTCAGGGGGCTATAACTATGGCTACACCTTC. It yields the protein CASSPTSGGYNYGYTF. V is TRBV18 and J is TRBJ1-2, with 8 bases aligning to TRBD1. J gave up 1 base and V 2 bases, and 6 bases lay outside the gene matches. Germline CDR1 reads KGHSH; CDR2 reads LQKENI. The CDR3 is 16 residues long.

The genes are TRBV27 and TRBJ1-6; 7 nucleotides match TRBD1. The trim removed 3 bases at V and 6 bases at J, leaving 5 bases unmatched. The CDR3 covers 15 residues. Germline assignment: CDR1 MNHEY and CDR2 SMNVEV (reference sequence). The CDR3 here is CASSFGTAGNSPLHF. Written as DNA, the CDR3 is TGTGCCAGCAGTTTCGGGACAGCGGGTAATTCACCCCTCCACTTT.

J is TRBJ1-2 and V is TRBV13, with D possibly TRBD1 on 5 matching bases. Trimming took 3 bases from V and 4 from J, leaving 21 bases between them. In germline, CDR1 is PRHDT, CDR2 FYEKMQ (reference sequence). There are 17 residues in the CDR3. The CDR3 DNA sequence: TGTGCCAGCAGCTTTTCCGCCGCCGCGGGGGGACCCTATGGCTACACCTTC. Protein sequence: CASSFSAAAGGPYGYTF.

The gene calls are TRBV7-2 and TRBJ2-5; TRBD2 aligns across 13 bases. This CDR3 is 16 amino acids long. Germline values: CDR1 SGHTA, CDR2 FQGNSA. J was trimmed by 5 bases and V by 5 bases; bases with no gene match: 8. CDR3 bases: TGTGCCAGCAGCCTCCGACTAGCGGGGGGCCACGAGACCCAGTACTTC. This sequence encodes CASSLRLAGGHETQYF.

The chain joins TRBV11-2 to TRBJ1-2, with D possibly TRBD1 on 5 matching bases. CDR3 length: 15 residues. V was pared by 1 base and J by 8 bases, with 17 bases between. Germline assignment: CDR1 SGHAT and CDR2 FQNNGV. CDR3 loop: CASSLVREALRGYTF. CDR3 sequence (DNA): TGTGCCAGCAGCTTAGTCAGGGAGGCGTTGCGGGGCTACACCTTC.

The chain joins TRBV30 to TRBJ2-4; D possibly corresponds to TRBD1 (6 bases). The germline V and J ends were trimmed by 3 bases and 0 bases, with 12 bases remaining between them. The CDR3 is 15 amino acids. Germline V lookup: CDR1 GTSNPN, CDR2 SVGIG (reference sequence). The CDR3 region has the DNA TGTGCCTGGAGCCTCACAGGGCTAGCCAAAAACATTCAGTACTTC. The encoded protein is CAWSLTGLAKNIQYF.

V is TRBV2 and J is TRBJ1-1; D perhaps matches TRBD1 (5 bases). The germline V gene has CDR1 SNHLY and CDR2 FYNNEI. Between the trimmed V and J ends, which lost 4 bases and 5 bases, there was a span of 11 bases. The CDR3 extends over 13 amino acids. In DNA form, the CDR3 reads TGTGCCAGCAGTGCGGGGGAGTCAACTGAAGCTTTCTTT. This encodes CASSAGESTEAFF. Full variable domain (remainder filled in from reference TRBV2 and TRBJ1-1): EPEVTQTPSHQVTQMGQEVILRCVPISNHLYFYWYRQILGQKVEFLVSFYNNEISEKSEIFDDQFSVERPDGSNFTLKIRSTKLEDSAMYFCASSAGESTEAFFGQGTRLTVV.

The chain is built from TRBV7-9 and TRBJ2-1; TRBD2 agrees at 9 bases. Germline V gene sequence: CDR1 SEHNR, CDR2 FQNEAQ (reference sequence). CDR3 length equals 14 residues. J gave up 9 bases and V 5 bases, and 8 bases lay outside the gene matches. This chain's CDR3 is CASSPTTSGSEQFF. CDR3 coding DNA: TGTGCCAGCAGCCCTACGACTAGCGGAAGTGAGCAGTTCTTC. Variable domain in full (rest from reference TRBV7-9 and TRBJ2-1): DTGVSQNPRHKITKRGQNVTFRCDPISEHNRLYWYRQTLGQGPEFLTYFQNEAQLEKSRLLSDRFSAERPKGSFSTLEIQRTEQGDSAMYLCASSPTTSGSEQFFGPGTRLTVL.

CDR3 residues: CASSAETGEETQYF. The CDR3 region has the DNA TGCGCCAGCAGCGCCGAGACAGGCGAGGAGACCCAGTACTTC. The V gene is TRBV5-1, the J gene TRBJ2-5, with a weak D call TRBD1 (6 bases). Looked up from germline, CDR1 is SGHRS and CDR2 is YFSETQ. This CDR3 comprises 14 residues. The V and J ends lost 4 bases and 5 bases respectively, with 15 bases between them.

The chain employs TRBV7-9 and TRBJ1-6; D possibly corresponds to TRBD1 (5 bases). CDR3 length: 14 amino acids. The germline V and J ends were trimmed by 4 bases and 7 bases, with 11 bases remaining between them. Per germline, CDR1 SEHNR and CDR2 FQNEAQ (reference sequence). Here the CDR3 reads CASSSQGNNSPLHF. The CDR3 coding sequence is TGTGCCAGCAGCTCCCAGGGAAACAATTCACCCCTCCACTTT. The full variable domain, its missing parts supplied by reference TRBV7-9 and TRBJ1-6, is DTGVSQNPRHKITKRGQNVTFRCDPISEHNRLYWYRQTLGQGPEFLTYFQNEAQLEKSRLLSDRFSAERPKGSFSTLEIQRTEQGDSAMYLCASSSQGNNSPLHFGNGTRLTVT.

This chain connects TRBV19 to TRBJ1-1, with TRBD1 matching over 8 bases. With V trimmed by 5 bases and J by 2 bases, 7 bases remained unmatched. Germline V CDR1 and CDR2: LNHDA, SQIVND (reference sequence). The length of the CDR3 is 15 residues. CDR3 protein: CASSRQGRGNTEAFF. The CDR3 DNA is TGTGCCAGTAGTCGACAGGGGAGGGGAAACACTGAAGCTTTCTTT.

The genes are TRBV18 and TRBJ1-3; D not certain. CDR3 length: 14 amino acids. The germline CDR1 and CDR2 sequences are KGHSH and LQKENI. V gave up 3 bases and J gave up 5 bases, with 11 bases separating them. CDR3: CASSPSEIRNTIYF. The CDR3 region has the DNA TGTGCCAGCTCACCGTCGGAGATCAGAAACACCATATATTTT.

V gene TRBV6-5 combines with J gene TRBJ2-1; 11 nucleotides line up with TRBD2. The V segment lost 2 bases and the J segment 6 bases; nucleotides outside the gene matches: 6. Germline CDR1 MNHEY, CDR2 SVGAGI. The CDR3 contains 16 residues. The CDR3 DNA reads as TGTGCCAGCAGTTACACCTTTAGCGGGGGGGTCAATGAGCAGTTCTTC. Translating it yields CASSYTFSGGVNEQFF.

This chain connects TRBV6-1 to TRBJ1-1; D possibly corresponds to TRBD1 (6 bases). Germline V gene sequence: CDR1 MNHNS, CDR2 SASEGT. The CDR3 runs to 14 residues. Between the trimmed V and J ends, which lost 4 bases and 1 base, there was a span of 10 bases. CDR3 coding DNA: TGTGCCAGCAGTGCCAGGGGAGCGAACACTGAAGCTTTCTTT. It encodes CASSARGANTEAFF.

This chain connects TRBV7-9 to TRBJ1-4, with D maybe TRBD1 (5 bases). The CDR3 consists of 18 residues. Germline CDR1 SEHNR, CDR2 FQNEAQ (reference sequence). Trimming left V 4 bases short and J 3 bases short, with 21 bases between. In DNA form, the CDR3 reads TGTGCCAGCAGCTCGCTGGGACTTACAGGATTTGCTAATGAAAAACTGTTTTTT. It specifies CASSSLGLTGFANEKLFF.

A few counts support this clone. The chain combines TRBV5-5 with TRBJ1-2; D might be TRBD1 (5 bases). The CDR3 is made up of 15 amino acids. The V gene lost 0 bases and the J gene lost 8 bases, with 17 bases spanning the gap. Germline V gene data show CDR1 as SGHKS and CDR2 as YYEKEE (reference sequence). Here the CDR3 DNA reads TGTGCCAGCAGCTTGGCCTTGCAGGGAAGGAAAGGCTACACCTTC. This gives the protein CASSLALQGRKGYTF.